The sequence of this T cell receptor (beta chain) was determined in a study of shared clonotypes between healthy human individuals. Looking at the study overall: The study enrolled a couple of women and a few men aged 18 to 49.

This CDR3 spans 15 amino acids. The germline CDR1 and CDR2 sequences are MDHEN and SYDVKM. V shed 6 bases, J shed 6 bases, and the junction held 9 bases outside the gene matches. The data were produced by immunoSEQ multiplex PCR, yet TCRdb's version contains in-frame clones alone and is incomplete. The data hold around 500,000 clones, with around 80% observed a single time. HIV-negative, healthy adults without recent acute infections or vaccinations were the donors. The TCR originated in a woman in her thirties or forties in good health. Some clones in this sample may be carry-over from other donors' samples. Material for sequencing was PBMCs. The V and J genes are TRBV28 and TRBJ1-5, with TRBD1 identical over 9 bases. Written as DNA, the CDR3 is TGTGCCAGCAGGTTAGGACAGGGGAACGGTCAGCCCCAGCATTTT. Its translation is CASRLGQGNGQPQHF.